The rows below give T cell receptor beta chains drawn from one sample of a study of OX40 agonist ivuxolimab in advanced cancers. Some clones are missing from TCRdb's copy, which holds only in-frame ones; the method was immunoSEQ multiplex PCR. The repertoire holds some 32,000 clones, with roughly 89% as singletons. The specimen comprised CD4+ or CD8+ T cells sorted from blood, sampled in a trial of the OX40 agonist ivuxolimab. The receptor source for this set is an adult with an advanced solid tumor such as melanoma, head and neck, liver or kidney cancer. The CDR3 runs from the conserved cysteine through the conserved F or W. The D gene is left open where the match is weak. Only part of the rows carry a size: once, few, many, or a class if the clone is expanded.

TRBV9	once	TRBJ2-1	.	CASSVDGASYNEQFF	TGTGCCAGCAGCGTAGACGGGGCTTCCTACAATGAGCAGTTCTTC
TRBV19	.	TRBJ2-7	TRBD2	CASSIGGGPTYEQYF	TGTGCCAGTAGTATCGGCGGGGGACCCACCTACGAGCAGTACTTC
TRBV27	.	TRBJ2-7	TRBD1	CASSPSPGTDSYEQYF	TGTGCCAGCAGTCCCTCCCCCGGGACAGACTCCTACGAGCAGTACTTC
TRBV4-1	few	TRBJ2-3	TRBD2	CASSQDGLAGGTDTQYF	TGCGCCAGCAGCCAGGATGGACTAGCGGGGGGCACAGATACGCAGTATTTT
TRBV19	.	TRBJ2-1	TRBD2	CASSSGGGYNEQFF	TGTGCCAGTAGTTCCGGGGGGGGCTACAATGAGCAGTTCTTC
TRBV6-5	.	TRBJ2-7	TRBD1	CASSSQGAPYEQYF	TGTGCCAGCAGTTCACAGGGGGCCCCCTACGAGCAGTACTTC
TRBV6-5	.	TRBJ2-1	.	CASTPDSSSYNEQFF	TGTGCCAGCACCCCGGACTCGAGCTCCTACAATGAGCAGTTCTTC
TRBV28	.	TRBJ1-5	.	CASSLAAEGNQPQHF	TGTGCCAGCAGTTTGGCAGCCGAGGGCAATCAGCCCCAGCATTTT
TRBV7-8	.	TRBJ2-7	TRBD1	CASSRSTGPNYEQYF	TGTGCCAGCAGCCGTTCGACAGGGCCCAACTACGAGCAGTACTTC
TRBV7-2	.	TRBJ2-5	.	CASSWATNQETQYF	TGTGCCAGCAGCTGGGCCACTAACCAAGAGACCCAGTACTTC
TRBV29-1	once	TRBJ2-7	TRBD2	CSVRGLADSYEQYF	TGCAGCGTGAGGGGACTAGCGGACTCCTACGAGCAGTACTTC
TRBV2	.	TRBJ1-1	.	CASTDGRITEAFF	TGTGCCAGCACTGACGGGCGGATCACTGAAGCTTTCTTT
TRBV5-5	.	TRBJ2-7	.	CASSLGRILGANEQYF	TGTGCCAGCAGCCTTGGTAGAATCCTGGGGGCGAACGAGCAGTACTTC
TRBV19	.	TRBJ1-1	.	CASSFGPNTEAFF	TGTGCCAGTAGTTTCGGCCCGAACACTGAAGCTTTCTTT
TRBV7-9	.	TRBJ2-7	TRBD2	CASSPSAGLASYEQYF	TGTGCCAGCAGCCCATCAGCGGGACTAGCGTCCTACGAGCAGTACTTC
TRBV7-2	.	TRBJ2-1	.	CAASNGGPEQFF	TGTGCCGCCTCGAACGGGGGGCCTGAGCAGTTCTTC
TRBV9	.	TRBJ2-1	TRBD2	CASSISGKNEQFF	TGTGCCAGCAGCATTAGCGGGAAAAATGAGCAGTTCTTC
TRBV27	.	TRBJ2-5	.	CASSLQGLEETQYF	TGTGCCAGCAGTCTCCAGGGGTTGGAGGAGACCCAGTACTTC
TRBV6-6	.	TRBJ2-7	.	CASSYSGSYEQYF	TGTGCCAGCAGTTACTCGGGATCCTACGAGCAGTACTTC
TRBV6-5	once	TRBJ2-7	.	CASSYPFSGLSYEQYF	TGTGCCAGCAGCTACCCCTTCAGCGGGCTCTCCTACGAGCAGTACTTC
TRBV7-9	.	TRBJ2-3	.	CASLGSITDTQYF	TGTGCCAGCTTGGGGAGTATCACAGATACGCAGTATTTT
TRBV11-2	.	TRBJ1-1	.	CASSFGVGTEAFF	TGTGCCAGCAGCTTCGGGGTTGGCACTGAAGCTTTCTTT
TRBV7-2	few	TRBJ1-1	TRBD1	CASSLEEETGQGAGTEAFF	TGTGCCAGCAGCTTGGAAGAAGAGACCGGACAGGGGGCGGGCACTGAAGCTTTCTTT
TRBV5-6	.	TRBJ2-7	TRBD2	CASTSGGNYEQYF	TGTGCCAGCACCAGCGGGGGGAACTACGAGCAGTACTTC
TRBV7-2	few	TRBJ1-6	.	CASSLGPLGNSPLHF	TGTGCCAGCAGCTTAGGCCCCCTGGGGAATTCACCCCTCCACTTT
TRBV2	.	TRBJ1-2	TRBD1	CASSAGTGLYGYTF	TGTGCCAGCAGTGCCGGGACAGGGTTGTATGGCTACACCTTC
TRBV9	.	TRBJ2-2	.	CASSVEIGDGELFF	TGTGCCAGCAGCGTAGAAATCGGGGACGGGGAGCTGTTTTTT
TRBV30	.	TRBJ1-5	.	CAWSVRGAGPGQPQHF	TGTGCCTGGAGTGTACGGGGGGCCGGCCCAGGTCAGCCCCAGCATTTT
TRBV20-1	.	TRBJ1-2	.	CSASLYGYTF	TGCAGTGCTAGTCTCTATGGCTACACCTTC
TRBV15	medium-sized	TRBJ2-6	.	CATSQEAASGANVLTF	TGTGCCACCAGCCAAGAGGCCGCCTCTGGGGCCAACGTCCTGACTTTC
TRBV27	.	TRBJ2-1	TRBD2	CASSPTSGGDNEQFF	TGTGCCAGCAGTCCGACTAGCGGGGGGGACAATGAGCAGTTCTTC
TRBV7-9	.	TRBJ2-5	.	CASSGREDETQYF	TGTGCCAGCAGCGGCAGGGAGGATGAGACCCAGTACTTC
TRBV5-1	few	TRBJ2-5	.	CASSLAGASETQYF	TGCGCCAGCAGCTTGGCGGGAGCTAGCGAGACCCAGTACTTC
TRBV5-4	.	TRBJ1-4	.	CASTMGGRLNEKLFF	TGTGCCAGCACTATGGGGGGCAGGCTTAATGAAAAACTGTTTTTT
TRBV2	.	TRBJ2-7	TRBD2	CASSYGTSGRATYEQYF	TGTGCCAGCAGTTACGGGACTAGCGGGAGAGCTACCTACGAGCAGTACTTC
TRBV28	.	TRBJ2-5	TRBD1	CASSVGTGLGETQYF	TGTGCCAGCAGCGTCGGGACAGGGTTAGGGGAGACCCAGTACTTC
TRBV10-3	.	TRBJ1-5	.	CAISEGGNQPQHF	TGTGCCATCAGTGAGGGGGGCAATCAGCCCCAGCATTTT
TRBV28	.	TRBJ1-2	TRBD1	CASSLYRQGSYGYTF	TGTGCCAGCAGTTTATACCGACAGGGAAGCTATGGCTACACCTTC
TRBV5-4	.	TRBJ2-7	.	CASSLGQGTGWEQYF	TGTGCCAGCAGCTTGGGGCAGGGGACGGGTTGGGAGCAGTACTTC
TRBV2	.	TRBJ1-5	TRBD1	CASMRGMDRANQPQHF	TGTGCCAGCATGAGGGGCATGGACAGGGCCAATCAGCCCCAGCATTTT
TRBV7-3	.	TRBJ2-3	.	CASSLRSRGSTDTQYF	TGTGCCAGCAGCTTAAGGTCAAGGGGTAGCACAGATACGCAGTATTTT
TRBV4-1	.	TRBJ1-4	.	CASSPNLGDPRNGLFF	TGCGCCAGCAGCCCCAATCTAGGGGATCCGAGGAATGGACTGTTTTTT
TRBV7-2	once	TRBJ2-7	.	CASSLFRDGSYEQYF	TGTGCCAGCAGCTTATTCCGAGACGGGTCCTACGAGCAGTACTTC
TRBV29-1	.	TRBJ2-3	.	CSVEELRGEADTQYF	TGCAGCGTTGAAGAGTTAAGGGGGGAGGCAGATACGCAGTATTTT
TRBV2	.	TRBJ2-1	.	CASSGITVDEQFF	TGTGCCAGCAGTGGTATCACCGTGGATGAGCAGTTCTTC
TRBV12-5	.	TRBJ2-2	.	CASGPPPDTTGELFF	TGTGCTAGTGGTCCCCCCCCTGATACGACCGGGGAGCTGTTTTTT
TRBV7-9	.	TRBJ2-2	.	CASSLGSAELFF	TGTGCCAGCAGCTTAGGATCCGCGGAGCTGTTTTTT
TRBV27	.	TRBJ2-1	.	CASSLYNEQFF	TGTGCCAGCAGCTTATACAATGAGCAGTTCTTC
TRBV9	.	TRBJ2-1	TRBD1	CASSGGTGGNEQFF	TGTGCCAGCAGCGGAGGGACAGGGGGGAATGAGCAGTTCTTC
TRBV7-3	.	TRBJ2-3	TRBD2	CASSLAAGGSDTQYF	TGTGCCAGCAGCTTAGCGGCGGGGGGGTCGGATACGCAGTATTTT
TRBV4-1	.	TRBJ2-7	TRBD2	CASSQTAGPYEQYF	TGCGCCAGCAGCCAGACAGCGGGACCCTACGAGCAGTACTTC
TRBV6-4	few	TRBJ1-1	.	CASSDSEAFF	TGTGCCAGCAGTGACAGCGAAGCTTTCTTT